Detailed here is one T cell receptor (beta chain). The length of the CDR3 is 16 residues. V dropped 3 bases and J dropped 2; count of bases not matched to a gene: 5. Germline V gene sequence: CDR1 LGHNA, CDR2 YSLEER. This sample was included in a study of blood T cell repertoires in COVID-19. Study overall: Samples of COVID-19 (acute and convalescent) were obtained from the United States, Italy and Spain. T cells, B-cell-depleted T cells, or PBMCs provided the cDNA or gDNA that served as material.

As handled by the study authors: The assay estimated nucleated cells by amplifying reference gene primers. Libraries were prepared by immunoSEQ multiplex PCR; TCRdb keeps only in-frame clonotypes and omits some of them. The V and J calls and clone size come from that table; D and trimming were worked out from the DNA. Counted here are some 85,000 clones, about 74% occurring once; the ten biggest clones make up 40% to 60%. The TCR sequence derives from a human donor in a cohort sampled during active COVID-19. The sequenced material came from peripheral blood. The chain couples TRBV4-3 to TRBJ2-7; 12 nucleotides match TRBD2. DNA of the CDR3: TGCGCCAGCAGCCAGTTTCTAGCGGGAGGGCCCTACGAGCAGTACTTC. Amino acids: CASSQFLAGGPYEQYF.